This is a list of T cell receptor beta chains from one sample in a study of blood T cell repertoires in COVID-19. Assay used: immunoSEQ multiplex PCR; TCRdb lists only in-frame clones, some missing. Among hundreds of thousands of clones listed, less than 90% were seen once. Sequencing input: PBMCs or T cells enriched from blood (not recorded which). These receptors originate from a woman in her thirties who had recovered from COVID-19. Both conserved end residues are part of each CDR3.

TRBJ2-7	TRBV14	CASSQDVQGIYEQYF
TRBJ2-1	TRBV5-5	CASSLLVSVVRDSYNEQFF
TRBJ2-1	TRBV14	CASSQSLGAGEQFF
TRBJ2-1	TRBV15	CATSREASGGHNEQFF
TRBJ2-2	TRBV9	CASSDRDSRGGNTGELFF
TRBJ2-7	TRBV4-1	CASSPRGDRGYEQYF
TRBJ2-5	TRBV30	CAWSPGLAGKETQYF
TRBJ2-2	TRBV3-1/TRBV3-2	CASSQAGTSAGELFF
TRBJ1-1	TRBV4-1	CASSQDQGSGNTEAFF
TRBJ2-7	TRBV4-1	CASSQDLGNEQYF
TRBJ1-2	TRBV28	CASSFGGGNYGYTF
TRBJ1-1	TRBV18	CASSFPGQGAAEAFF
TRBJ2-3	TRBV5-1	CASSYFTDTQYF
TRBJ2-4	TRBV7-2	CASSLRTGEDIQYF
TRBJ2-7	TRBV6-5	CASSSPPGQVGHEQYF
TRBJ1-1	TRBV28	CASSLAGGALEAFF
TRBJ1-1	TRBV4-2	CASSQVEANTEAFF
TRBJ1-2	TRBV7-9	CASSHGGGANYGYTF
TRBJ2-3	TRBV9	CASSVGLAGVTDTQYF
TRBJ1-2	TRBV19	CASSRTDNYGYTF
TRBJ2-5	TRBV7-8	CASSLDLAGEHQETQYF
TRBJ1-1	TRBV27	CASSFGGWNTEAFF
TRBJ1-1	TRBV11-2	CASSPDTNTEAFF
TRBJ1-1	TRBV7-6	CASSVGHNTEAFF
TRBJ1-5	TRBV23-1	CASSHRLPRNQPQHF
TRBJ1-1	TRBV3-1/TRBV3-2	CASSQDMEYTEAFF